Listed below are T cell receptor beta chains from one sample, sequenced in a study of cytomegalovirus exposure and HLA in healthy donors. The repertoire was sequenced with immunoSEQ multiplex PCR; TCRdb's copy has only in-frame clones and lacks some. The data show 90,000 or so clones, about 73% seen once. What was sequenced was PBMCs. The source of these receptors is a woman aged 45-60 years in good health and CMV-seropositive. Each CDR3 is given with its conserved first and last residue. The order of the fields is V gene, D gene, J gene, clone size, CDR3 DNA, CDR3 protein. A D gene is named only where the DNA matches it firmly. The listing skips clone size in some rows; elsewhere it reads once, few, many or a size class.

v_gene: TRBV10-3; d_gene: NA; j_gene: TRBJ2-7; abundance: NA; CDR3nt: TGTGCCATCAGTGATCGGGTTGAGGTAGGCGAGCAGTACTTC; CDR3aa: CAISDRVEVGEQYF
v_gene: TRBV7-2; d_gene: NA; j_gene: TRBJ1-5; abundance: NA; CDR3nt: TGTGCCAGCAGCGATGACGGACAGAACAATCAGCCCCAGCATTTT; CDR3aa: CASSDDGQNNQPQHF
v_gene: TRBV28; d_gene: TRBD1; j_gene: TRBJ2-2; abundance: once; CDR3nt: TGTGCCAGCAGCCCCGACAGGGGGAGTCTCCTGAACACCGGGGAGCTGTTTTTT; CDR3aa: CASSPDRGSLLNTGELFF
v_gene: TRBV7-7; d_gene: TRBD2; j_gene: TRBJ2-3; abundance: NA; CDR3nt: TGTGCTAGCGGCCTAGCGGGAGCAGATACGCAGTATTTT; CDR3aa: CASGLAGADTQYF
v_gene: TRBV19; d_gene: NA; j_gene: TRBJ2-5; abundance: few; CDR3nt: TGTGCCAGTAGTATCCAGGATTACGAGACCCAGTACTTC; CDR3aa: CASSIQDYETQYF
v_gene: TRBV27; d_gene: TRBD1; j_gene: TRBJ1-4; abundance: NA; CDR3nt: TGTGCCAGCAGTACTTACAGGGGGCCGACTAATGAAAAACTGTTTTTT; CDR3aa: CASSTYRGPTNEKLFF
v_gene: TRBV19; d_gene: NA; j_gene: TRBJ2-7; abundance: NA; CDR3nt: TGTGCCAGTAGTATAGAGTCGGAGGGGATCGAGCAGTACTTC; CDR3aa: CASSIESEGIEQYF
v_gene: TRBV6-1; d_gene: NA; j_gene: TRBJ1-1; abundance: NA; CDR3nt: TGTGCCAGCAGTTCAACTCAGGGGAACACTGAAGCTTTCTTT; CDR3aa: CASSSTQGNTEAFF
v_gene: TRBV5-4; d_gene: NA; j_gene: TRBJ2-6; abundance: NA; CDR3nt: TGTGCCAGCAGCTCGCCACGGGGCTCTGGGGCCAACGTCCTGACTTTC; CDR3aa: CASSSPRGSGANVLTF
v_gene: TRBV4-3; d_gene: TRBD2; j_gene: TRBJ2-7; abundance: few; CDR3nt: TGCGCCAGCAGCCAAGATAGCGGGCAACTAGCGGTTCACTACGAGCAGTACTTC; CDR3aa: CASSQDSGQLAVHYEQYF
v_gene: TRBV5-1; d_gene: NA; j_gene: TRBJ2-3; abundance: NA; CDR3nt: TGCGCCAGCAGCTTGGAATCGGATACGCAGTATTTT; CDR3aa: CASSLESDTQYF
v_gene: TRBV11-2; d_gene: TRBD2; j_gene: TRBJ2-3; abundance: NA; CDR3nt: TGTGCCAGCAGCTTAGACCCTCCCGGGACTAGCGGGACAGATACGCAGTATTTT; CDR3aa: CASSLDPPGTSGTDTQYF
v_gene: TRBV5-4; d_gene: NA; j_gene: TRBJ2-7; abundance: once; CDR3nt: TGTGCCAGCAGCACGACTACTATCCCTAACGAGCAGTACTTC; CDR3aa: CASSTTTIPNEQYF
v_gene: TRBV6-1; d_gene: NA; j_gene: TRBJ2-5; abundance: NA; CDR3nt: TGTGCCAGCAGTGAATGGAGACCTCAAGAGACCCAGTACTTC; CDR3aa: CASSEWRPQETQYF
v_gene: TRBV9; d_gene: NA; j_gene: TRBJ2-3; abundance: NA; CDR3nt: TGTGCCAGCGGACATCCTAGCACAGATACGCAGTATTTT; CDR3aa: CASGHPSTDTQYF
v_gene: TRBV6-1; d_gene: TRBD2; j_gene: TRBJ2-1; abundance: NA; CDR3nt: TGTGCCAGCAGGCAGGGGACTAGCCCCCTCTCTGTCTTC; CDR3aa: CASRQGTSPLSVF
v_gene: TRBV28; d_gene: NA; j_gene: TRBJ2-2; abundance: NA; CDR3nt: TGTGCCAGCAGTCGGGAATCTTCGGTGGTTAGGCACACCGGGGAGCTGTTTTTT; CDR3aa: CASSRESSVVRHTGELFF
v_gene: TRBV9; d_gene: TRBD2; j_gene: TRBJ2-1; abundance: once; CDR3nt: TGTGCCAGCAGCCCGATATGGGGGACTAGCGGGAGCTACAATGAGCAGTTCTTC; CDR3aa: CASSPIWGTSGSYNEQFF
v_gene: TRBV19; d_gene: TRBD1; j_gene: TRBJ1-2; abundance: few; CDR3nt: TGTGCCAGTAGTCTAACGACAGGGGCTCATGGCTACACCTTC; CDR3aa: CASSLTTGAHGYTF
v_gene: TRBV30; d_gene: NA; j_gene: TRBJ2-7; abundance: once; CDR3nt: TGTGCCTGGAGTGACTGGGCATCCGGTAAGGAGCAGTACTTC; CDR3aa: CAWSDWASGKEQYF
v_gene: TRBV5-1; d_gene: NA; j_gene: TRBJ2-1; abundance: once; CDR3nt: TGCGCCAGCAGCTCGGACGTCACAGGTGAGCAGTTCTTC; CDR3aa: CASSSDVTGEQFF
v_gene: TRBV19; d_gene: TRBD2; j_gene: TRBJ2-1; abundance: NA; CDR3nt: TGTGCCAGTAGTATTAGACTAGCGGGAGGGGATGAGCAGTTCTTC; CDR3aa: CASSIRLAGGDEQFF
v_gene: TRBV5-6; d_gene: TRBD2; j_gene: TRBJ2-7; abundance: NA; CDR3nt: TGTGCCAGCAGCTCCAGCGGGAGGGCCCTCTACGAGCAGTACTTC; CDR3aa: CASSSSGRALYEQYF
v_gene: TRBV11-2; d_gene: NA; j_gene: TRBJ1-2; abundance: NA; CDR3nt: TGTGCCAGCAGCTCCGACCGGGGATACACCTTC; CDR3aa: CASSSDRGYTF
v_gene: TRBV13; d_gene: NA; j_gene: TRBJ2-2; abundance: once; CDR3nt: TGTGCCAGCAGCTTAGAGGGGGCCGGGGAGCTGTTTTTT; CDR3aa: CASSLEGAGELFF
v_gene: TRBV13; d_gene: NA; j_gene: TRBJ2-3; abundance: NA; CDR3nt: TGTGCCAGCAGCGTTAGCGGAACCGGGATCACAGATACGCAGTATTTT; CDR3aa: CASSVSGTGITDTQYF
v_gene: TRBV19; d_gene: TRBD1; j_gene: TRBJ2-3; abundance: once; CDR3nt: TGTGCCAGTAGCTTTATCCCCCTAGGGGGCCGGTTAGATACGCAGTATTTT; CDR3aa: CASSFIPLGGRLDTQYF
v_gene: TRBV6-5; d_gene: NA; j_gene: TRBJ1-2; abundance: once; CDR3nt: TGTGCCAGCAGTACAAGATCAGGATATGGCTACACCTTC; CDR3aa: CASSTRSGYGYTF
v_gene: TRBV7-9; d_gene: TRBD2; j_gene: TRBJ2-7; abundance: NA; CDR3nt: TGTGCCAGCAGCGCAGGGGGAATAGCGGGAGTTTACTACGAGCAGTACTTC; CDR3aa: CASSAGGIAGVYYEQYF
v_gene: TRBV18; d_gene: NA; j_gene: TRBJ1-1; abundance: once; CDR3nt: TGTGCCAGCTCACAAACAGAGAACACTGAAGCTTTCTTT; CDR3aa: CASSQTENTEAFF
v_gene: TRBV7-9; d_gene: TRBD2; j_gene: TRBJ2-7; abundance: NA; CDR3nt: TGTGCCAGCAGCTTAGAGGCGGGAGAGGTCTACGAGCAGTACTTC; CDR3aa: CASSLEAGEVYEQYF
v_gene: TRBV11-2; d_gene: TRBD1; j_gene: TRBJ2-6; abundance: once; CDR3nt: TGTGCCAGCAGCAAGACAGGGGCTGGGGCCAACGTCCTGACTTTC; CDR3aa: CASSKTGAGANVLTF
v_gene: TRBV16; d_gene: TRBD2; j_gene: TRBJ2-1; abundance: NA; CDR3nt: TGTGCCAGCAGCCAATCCGTAGGCGGGAGGGCTAATGAGCAGTTCTTC; CDR3aa: CASSQSVGGRANEQFF
v_gene: TRBV4-2; d_gene: TRBD2; j_gene: TRBJ2-7; abundance: NA; CDR3nt: TGTGCCAGCAGCCAAGAATTAGCGGGGGTCCCCGAGCAGTACTTC; CDR3aa: CASSQELAGVPEQYF
v_gene: TRBV6-6; d_gene: TRBD2; j_gene: TRBJ2-1; abundance: NA; CDR3nt: TGTGCCAGCAGTTACTTAGCTAGCGGGATGTACAATGAGCAGTTCTTC; CDR3aa: CASSYLASGMYNEQFF
v_gene: TRBV29-1; d_gene: NA; j_gene: TRBJ2-5; abundance: NA; CDR3nt: TGCAGCGTTGAAGGTGGAGAAGAGACCCAGTACTTC; CDR3aa: CSVEGGEETQYF
v_gene: TRBV7-2; d_gene: TRBD1; j_gene: TRBJ1-6; abundance: NA; CDR3nt: TGTGCCAGCAGCGGGCGGGACAGTTATTCACCCCTCCACTTT; CDR3aa: CASSGRDSYSPLHF
v_gene: TRBV10-2; d_gene: NA; j_gene: TRBJ1-1; abundance: NA; CDR3nt: TGCGCCAGCAGTGAGAGGGGGTCTGAAGCTTTCTTT; CDR3aa: CASSERGSEAFF
v_gene: TRBV19; d_gene: TRBD1; j_gene: TRBJ2-6; abundance: NA; CDR3nt: TGTGCCAGTATAGGGGGACAGACGTCCTATGGGGCCAACGTCCTGACTTTC; CDR3aa: CASIGGQTSYGANVLTF
v_gene: TRBV7-2; d_gene: NA; j_gene: TRBJ2-1; abundance: NA; CDR3nt: TGTGCCAGCACCCCGGGTAGCTCCTACAATGAGCAGTTCTTC; CDR3aa: CASTPGSSYNEQFF
v_gene: TRBV5-8; d_gene: NA; j_gene: TRBJ2-1; abundance: NA; CDR3nt: TGTGCCAGCAGGGGCGGGGCCCTGAAGTCCAGCTCCTACAATGAGCAGTTCTTC; CDR3aa: CASRGGALKSSSYNEQFF
v_gene: TRBV19; d_gene: TRBD1; j_gene: TRBJ2-7; abundance: NA; CDR3nt: TGTGCCAGTAGTATACTACCAGGGGGCCCCTACGAGCAGTACTTC; CDR3aa: CASSILPGGPYEQYF